What follows are 17 T cell receptor beta chains derived from one specimen sequenced in a study of Graves' ophthalmopathy and Graves' hyperthyroidism (dated by TCRdb to the late 2010s). TCRdb records Illumina HiSeq 2000 as the sequencer. TCR beta CDR3 regions were amplified from RNA transcripts for repertoire sequencing. The first round of RT-PCR was done with HTBI primers and the Qiagen OneStep RT-PCR kit, and was followed by a second round of multiplex PCR, then size selection and purification. TCRdb reprocessed the public reads (quality trimming at Q25 with fastp, clone calling with MiXCR) and kept in-frame beta chains. Identical CDR3 proteins give one entry, which carries the most common genes and DNA. The table for this sample lists about 740,000 distinct CDR3 sequences; 40% of them were counted only once. Approximately 43% of the sample is taken by the ten largest. The sequencing sample was made of peripheral blood. These TCRs come from an adult man with Graves' ophthalmopathy.

The V gene is TRBV13, the J gene TRBJ1-1; the match to TRBD1 covers 11 bases. The germline gives CDR1 PRHDT, CDR2 FYEKMQ (reference sequence). The V segment lost 4 bases and the J segment 11 bases; nucleotides outside the gene matches: 9. The CDR3 sequence is 14 residues long. In DNA form, the CDR3 reads TGTGCCAGCAGCTCCGGGACAGGGGGAGTCGGGGCTTTCTTT. It translates to CASSSGTGGVGAFF. The variable domain in full, completed from reference TRBV13 and TRBJ1-1, reads AAGVIQSPRHLIKEKRETATLKCYPIPRHDTVYWYQQGPGQDPQFLISFYEKMQSDKGSIPDRFSAQQFSDYHSELNMSSLELGDSALYFCASSSGTGGVGAFFGQGTRLTVV.

The V and J genes are TRBV29-1 and TRBJ2-7; perhaps TRBD1 as D (6 bases). The J call may be in error: the DNA end matches TRBJ2-1 better. This CDR3 is built from 14 residues. In germline, CDR1 is SQVTM, CDR2 ANQGSEA. The CDR3 bases are TGCAGCGTTGAACCAGGGGAGTACGGACGTGAGCAGTTCTTC. Translation: CSVEPGEYGREQFF.

The sample holds many counts of this clonotype. The chain joins TRBV20-1 to TRBJ1-3, with 9 nucleotides matching TRBD1. CDR1 is DFQATT and CDR2 is SNEGSKA in the germline V gene (reference sequence). V lost 3 bases, J lost 2 bases, and 2 bases stayed unmatched. This CDR3 is 14 amino acids long. CDR3 nucleotide sequence: TGCAGTGCTAGCCGGACAGGGGCTGGAAACACCATATATTTT. Amino acid sequence: CSASRTGAGNTIYF.

This sequence joins TRBV25-1 and TRBJ2-2, with 10 positions matching TRBD2. CDR3 length: 15 residues. Germline trimming cut 11 bases from V and 5 bases from J; bases unmatched to any gene: 11. CDR1 is MGHDK, CDR2 SYGVNS, per germline. The DNA of the CDR3 is TGTGCCTGGAGTCGGCTAGCGGGAGCTACCGGGGAGCTGTTTTTT. Translated, it gives CAWSRLAGATGELFF.

This clonotype was counted between two and nine times. V usage is TRBV7-9 and J usage is TRBJ1-2; 8 positions agree with TRBD1. The germline V gene encodes CDR1 SEHNR and CDR2 FQNEAQ (reference sequence). The CDR3 totals 19 residues. V lost 1 base and J lost 6; bases outside the gene matches: 19. The CDR3 nucleotides read TGTGCCAGCAGCTTAGTCTCAGGGGGCCTTCCGGGGAACCTGAATGGCTACACCTTC. It is translated as CASSLVSGGLPGNLNGYTF.

This clonotype came up a few times. The rearrangement uses TRBV6-1 and TRBJ1-1; D gene ambiguous. This CDR3 is built from 13 residues. Trimming took off 4 bases at V and 3 bases at J, with 9 bases between the two ends. Germline V gives CDR1 MNHNS, CDR2 SASEGT. CDR3 sequence: CASSGTEDTEAFF. CDR3 sequence (DNA): TGTGCCAGCAGTGGGACGGAGGACACTGAAGCTTTCTTT.

CDR3 region: CASSEWKTGIPIRETQYF. DNA for the CDR3: TGTGCCAGCAGTGAATGGAAAACAGGAATTCCTATTCGAGAGACCCAGTACTTC. The chain employs TRBV25-1 and TRBJ2-5, with D tentatively TRBD1 (5 bases). CDR1 MGHDK and CDR2 SYGVNS come from the germline V gene. This CDR3 has 18 amino acids. V was clipped by 1 base and J by 4 bases, with 22 bases between them. Drawing the rest from reference TRBV25-1 and TRBJ2-5, the complete variable domain is EADIYQTPRYLVIGTGKKITLECSQTMGHDKMYWYQQDPGMELHLIHYSYGVNSTEKGDLSSESTVSRIRTEHFPLTLESARPSHTSQYLCASSEWKTGIPIRETQYFGPGTRLLVL.

With regard to this clonotype: In this CDR3 the conserved last residue, phenylalanine or tryptophan, is missing, so a read error is likely. The rearrangement uses TRBV19 and TRBJ1-2, with TRBD1 as a possible D gene (5 bases). This CDR3 has 14 residues. Trimming cost V 4 bases and J 5 bases, with 14 bases left between them. Germline V CDR1 and CDR2: LNHDA, SQIVND (reference sequence). Written as DNA, the CDR3 is TGTGCCAGTAGTACCCTCGGGGCAGAGTATGGCTACACCCTC. Translating gives CASSTLGAEYGYTL.

In its sample, this clonotype was seen many times. V is TRBV29-1 and J is TRBJ2-7; D is perhaps TRBD1 or TRBD2 (5 bases each). Germline CDR1 is SQVTM and CDR2 is ANQGSEA. Trimming stripped 2 bases from V and 2 bases from J, with 13 bases between. There are 14 residues in the CDR3. This chain's CDR3 is CSVELGTPTYEQYF. The CDR3 coding sequence is TGCAGCGTTGAATTAGGGACCCCCACCTACGAGCAGTACTTC.

This clonotype was recorded a few times. This chain connects TRBV7-2 to TRBJ2-7; 8 positions match TRBD2. CDR3 length equals 18 residues. The trim removed 4 bases at V and 0 bases at J, leaving 14 bases unmatched. Looked up from germline, CDR1 is SGHTA and CDR2 is FQGNSA. DNA for the CDR3: TGTGCCAGCAGCTCTCGAGCTAGCGGGCGAGGGGGCTCCTACGAGCAGTACTTC. This gives the protein CASSSRASGRGGSYEQYF.

The chain is built from TRBV4-2 and TRBJ2-7; 8 bases fit TRBD2. The CDR3 runs to 17 residues. Germline V gene lookup returns CDR1 LGHNA and CDR2 YNFKEQ. V dropped 0 bases and J dropped 2; count of bases not matched to a gene: 9. CDR3 sequence (DNA): TGTGCCAGCAGCCAAGAAGGGCAACGGGAGGGTCCCTACGAGCAGTACTTC. Protein: CASSQEGQREGPYEQYF.

The V gene is TRBV20-1, the J gene TRBJ1-2; D remains ambiguous. Germline loops: CDR1 DFQATT, CDR2 SNEGSKA (reference sequence). V was pared by 1 base and J by 5 bases, with 14 bases between. The CDR3 consists of 14 residues. CDR3 sequence reads: CSARVSGREYGYTF. The CDR3 nucleotides read TGCAGTGCTAGAGTTTCCGGCAGAGAATATGGCTACACCTTC.

The chain employs TRBV15 and TRBJ1-2; D call uncertain. In germline, CDR1 is LNHNV, CDR2 YYDKDF (reference sequence). The V end lost 3 bases, the J end lost 7 bases, and 12 bases lay between the germline ends. CDR3 length equals 13 residues. This CDR3 reads CATSSYDIGGYTF. The DNA for the CDR3 is TGTGCCACCAGCAGCTATGACATCGGTGGCTACACCTTC.

In the case of this clonotype: Relative to the germline gene, one junction end is altered; a read error may explain this. The gene calls are TRBV15 and TRBJ1-2; tentatively, D is TRBD1 (5 bases). The V gene's germline CDR1 is LNHNV and CDR2 YYDKDF (reference sequence). The CDR3 length is 14 residues. CDR3 loop: CAASTPGRNYGYTF. DNA for the CDR3: TGTGCCGCCAGCACACCGGGACGGAACTATGGCTACACCTTC. Supplemented by reference TRBV15 and TRBJ1-2, the full variable domain reads DAMVIQNPRYQVTQFGKPVTLSCSQTLNHNVMYWYQQKSSQAPKLLFHYYDKDFNNEADTPDNFQSRRPNTSFCFLDIRSPGLGDTAMYLCAASTPGRNYGYTFGSGTRLTVV.

With respect to this clonotype: Compared with germline, one end of the junction differs, possibly owing to a read error. The chain carries TRBV20-1 and TRBJ1-5; D unresolved. Germline V CDR1 and CDR2: DFQATT, SNEGSKA (reference sequence). This CDR3 spans 13 amino acids. CDR3 nucleotides: TGCAGTGCGAGAGGGTCCCTGAATCAGCCCCAGCATTTT. Its protein is CSARGSLNQPQHF.

Regarding this clonotype: The CDR3 ends on some other residue instead of the conserved phenylalanine or tryptophan, so this is likely a read error. The V call is TRBV20-1, the J call TRBJ1-6, with 8 positions matching TRBD1. The germline gives CDR1 DFQATT, CDR2 SNEGSKA (reference sequence). The V gene end was trimmed by 3 bases and the J gene end by 12 bases; junction bases not matched to a gene: 16. The CDR3 is 16 amino acids. The DNA of the CDR3 is TGCAGTGCTAGGTCCACCGGACAGGGCCAGTATGGACCCCTCCACTCT. Translation gives CSARSTGQGQYGPLHS.

To note about this clonotype: Just one base apart from a much larger clone, this may be a read error. This chain connects TRBV24-1 to TRBJ2-5, with 10 bases fitting TRBD1. The length of the CDR3 is 15 residues. Germline-derived CDR1 and CDR2 are KGHDR and SFDVKD. The CDR3 loop is CATSKATGGQETQCF. CDR3 nucleotide sequence: TGTGCCACCAGTAAGGCGACAGGGGGCCAAGAGACCCAGTGCTTC.